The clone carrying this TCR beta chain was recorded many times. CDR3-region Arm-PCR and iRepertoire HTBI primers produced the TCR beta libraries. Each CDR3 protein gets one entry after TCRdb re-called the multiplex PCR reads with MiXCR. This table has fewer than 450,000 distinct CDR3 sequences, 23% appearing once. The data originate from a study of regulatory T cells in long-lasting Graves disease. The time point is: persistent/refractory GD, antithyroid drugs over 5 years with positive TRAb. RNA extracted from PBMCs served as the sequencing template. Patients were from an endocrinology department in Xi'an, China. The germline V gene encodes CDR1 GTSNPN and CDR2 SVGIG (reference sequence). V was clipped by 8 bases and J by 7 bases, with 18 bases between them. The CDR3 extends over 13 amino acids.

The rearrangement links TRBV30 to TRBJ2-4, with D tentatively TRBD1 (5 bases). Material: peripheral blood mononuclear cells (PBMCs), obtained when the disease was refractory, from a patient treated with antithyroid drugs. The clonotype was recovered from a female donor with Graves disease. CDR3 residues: CASTQGLPNIQYF. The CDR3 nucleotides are TGTGCCAGCACCCAGGGCCTACCTAACATTCAGTACTTC. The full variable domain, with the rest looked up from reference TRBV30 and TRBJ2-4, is SQTIHQWPATLVQPVGSPLSLECTVEGTSNPNLYWYRQAAGRGLQLLFYSVGIGQISSEVPQNLSASRPQDRQFILSSKKLLLSDSGFYLCASTQGLPNIQYFGAGTRLSVL.